These T cell receptor beta chains were read from a single sample in a study of T cell repertoires in cytomegalovirus infection. TCRdb fed the reads into MiXCR, producing one record per CDR3 protein. Of hundreds of thousands of distinct CDR3 sequences in the sample, roughly a third were seen once. No antigen is known for these receptors. Sequencing was performed on cultured CD8+ T cells from PBMCs, taken from culture after CMV antigen stimulation. The receptor set was obtained from a human donor in good health (CMV status not recorded). Some clones in this sample may be carry-over from other donors' samples. CDR3s include the opening cysteine and the closing phenylalanine or tryptophan. A D gene is named only where the DNA matches it firmly. Not all rows give a size; the values are once, few, many and, for expanded clones, a class.

j_gene: TRBJ2-1
d_gene: TRBD1
v_gene: TRBV5-1
abundance: -
CDR3nt: TGCGCCAGCAGCCCTTGGACAGGACATTCCTCCTACAATGAGCAGTTCTTC
CDR3aa: CASSPWTGHSSYNEQFF

j_gene: TRBJ1-5
d_gene: -
v_gene: TRBV7-2
abundance: many
CDR3nt: TGTGCCAGCAGCTTAGTGGGTACAGGATATAGCAATCAGCCCCAGCATTTT
CDR3aa: CASSLVGTGYSNQPQHF

j_gene: TRBJ1-1
d_gene: -
v_gene: TRBV6-5
abundance: many
CDR3nt: TGTGCCAGCAGTTACTCTGAAGGTAACACTGAAGCTTTCTTT
CDR3aa: CASSYSEGNTEAFF

j_gene: TRBJ2-3
d_gene: -
v_gene: TRBV7-9
abundance: many
CDR3nt: TGTGCCAGCAGCCCCAGGGATGCAGATACGCAGTATTTT
CDR3aa: CASSPRDADTQYF

j_gene: TRBJ2-2
d_gene: TRBD2
v_gene: TRBV7-2
abundance: many
CDR3nt: TGTGCCAGCAGCCTACTGAAGCGGGGGGGCGCCGGGGAGCTGTTTTTT
CDR3aa: CASSLLKRGGAGELFF

j_gene: TRBJ2-1
d_gene: -
v_gene: TRBV7-8
abundance: many
CDR3nt: TGTGCCAGCAGCTTAGAAGGTTATTTTAGTCATGAGCAGTTCTTC
CDR3aa: CASSLEGYFSHEQFF

j_gene: TRBJ2-1
d_gene: TRBD2
v_gene: TRBV6-5
abundance: -
CDR3nt: TGTGCCAGCAGTTACACGGGAGCTAGCGGGGGGGCTCTGGACAATGAGCAGTTCTTC
CDR3aa: CASSYTGASGGALDNEQFF

j_gene: TRBJ1-1
d_gene: -
v_gene: TRBV7-9
abundance: -
CDR3nt: TGTGCCAGCAGCCCCAAGGGGTCGAACACTGAAGCTTTCTTT
CDR3aa: CASSPKGSNTEAFF

j_gene: TRBJ2-3
d_gene: TRBD1
v_gene: TRBV15
abundance: -
CDR3nt: TGTGCCACCAGCAGGGGACAGGACCATTTCACAGATACGCAGTATTTT
CDR3aa: CATSRGQDHFTDTQYF

j_gene: TRBJ1-2
d_gene: TRBD1
v_gene: TRBV7-2
abundance: many
CDR3nt: TGTGCCAGCAGCGACGGGACAGTCTATGGCTACACCTTC
CDR3aa: CASSDGTVYGYTF

j_gene: TRBJ2-5
d_gene: -
v_gene: TRBV14
abundance: -
CDR3nt: TGTGCCAGCAGCCAAGATCACCGACTACAAGAGACCCAGTACTTC
CDR3aa: CASSQDHRLQETQYF

j_gene: TRBJ1-2
d_gene: -
v_gene: TRBV6-1
abundance: few
CDR3nt: TGTGCCAGCAGCGATCTCCTCCGGGGCTACACCTTC
CDR3aa: CASSDLLRGYTF

j_gene: TRBJ1-1
d_gene: -
v_gene: TRBV7-8
abundance: many
CDR3nt: TGTGCCAGCAGCTTAGCAGGGGCAGTCGCCGGGAACACTGAAGCTTTCTTT
CDR3aa: CASSLAGAVAGNTEAFF

j_gene: TRBJ2-3
d_gene: TRBD1
v_gene: TRBV19
abundance: -
CDR3nt: TGTGCCAGTAGTCCCCGGGACAGGGTTAGCACAGATACGCAGTATTTT
CDR3aa: CASSPRDRVSTDTQYF

j_gene: TRBJ1-1
d_gene: TRBD1
v_gene: TRBV7-9
abundance: few
CDR3nt: TGTGCCAGCAGCGCGACAGGGGGCCACACTGAAGCTTTCTTT
CDR3aa: CASSATGGHTEAFF

j_gene: TRBJ1-2
d_gene: -
v_gene: TRBV4-1
abundance: -
CDR3nt: TGCGCCAGCAGCCAAGAGGAATCAGGGCCTTATGGCTACACCTTC
CDR3aa: CASSQEESGPYGYTF

j_gene: TRBJ2-1
d_gene: -
v_gene: TRBV27
abundance: -
CDR3nt: TGTGCCAGCACCAAGGGGGGGGCCATCAATGAGCAGTTCTTC
CDR3aa: CASTKGGAINEQFF

j_gene: TRBJ1-2
d_gene: TRBD1
v_gene: TRBV2
abundance: -
CDR3nt: TGTGCCAGCCTGGGGGGGACAGGGCCCGATGGCTACACCTTC
CDR3aa: CASLGGTGPDGYTF

j_gene: TRBJ2-6
d_gene: -
v_gene: TRBV2
abundance: -
CDR3nt: TGTGCCAACCTGGGACGGTCCTCTGGGGCCAACGTCCTGACTTTC
CDR3aa: CANLGRSSGANVLTF

j_gene: TRBJ2-2
d_gene: -
v_gene: TRBV27
abundance: -
CDR3nt: TGTGCCAGCAGTTTTGCGTCAGGGACCAACACCGGGGAGCTGTTTTTT
CDR3aa: CASSFASGTNTGELFF

j_gene: TRBJ2-1
d_gene: TRBD2
v_gene: TRBV7-3
abundance: few
CDR3nt: TGTGCCAGCAGCTCGCGGGGGGTTTCCTACAATGAGCAGTTCTTC
CDR3aa: CASSSRGVSYNEQFF

j_gene: TRBJ1-1
d_gene: -
v_gene: TRBV19
abundance: -
CDR3nt: TGTGCCAGTAGCGCGAAGGGAGGAAGTGTGCTGGGCACTGAAGCTTTCTTT
CDR3aa: CASSAKGGSVLGTEAFF

j_gene: TRBJ1-2
d_gene: -
v_gene: TRBV15
abundance: -
CDR3nt: TGTGCCACCTTGATGCCCAGGGCTCCCGGCTACACCTTC
CDR3aa: CATLMPRAPGYTF

j_gene: TRBJ1-1
d_gene: TRBD1
v_gene: TRBV10-3
abundance: few
CDR3nt: TGTGCCATCAGCCCAGACAGGGCGTTTGAAGCTTTCTTT
CDR3aa: CAISPDRAFEAFF

j_gene: TRBJ2-1
d_gene: TRBD2
v_gene: TRBV5-4
abundance: -
CDR3nt: TGTGCCAGCAGCCGCGGGGGGGGAGAAGATTACAATGAGCAGTTCTTC
CDR3aa: CASSRGGGEDYNEQFF

j_gene: TRBJ2-2
d_gene: TRBD2
v_gene: TRBV12-3/TRBV12-4
abundance: -
CDR3nt: TGTGCCAGCACTTGGGGGGGGACCGGGGAGCTGTTTTTT
CDR3aa: CASTWGGTGELFF

j_gene: TRBJ2-7
d_gene: -
v_gene: TRBV5-1
abundance: few
CDR3nt: TGCGCCAGCAGCCCTAAACAACAAGGCTACGAGCAGTACTTC
CDR3aa: CASSPKQQGYEQYF

j_gene: TRBJ2-1
d_gene: TRBD2
v_gene: TRBV6-5
abundance: few
CDR3nt: TGTGCCAGCAGTTACCCTAGCGGGGGGCGAGATGAGCAGTTCTTC
CDR3aa: CASSYPSGGRDEQFF

j_gene: TRBJ2-7
d_gene: -
v_gene: TRBV13
abundance: -
CDR3nt: TGTGCCAGCAGCTTAGCTCGCTACGAGCAGTACTTC
CDR3aa: CASSLARYEQYF

j_gene: TRBJ2-7
d_gene: TRBD1
v_gene: TRBV7-9
abundance: -
CDR3nt: TGTGCCAGCAGGGGACAGAACTACGAGCAGTACTTC
CDR3aa: CASRGQNYEQYF

j_gene: TRBJ2-7
d_gene: TRBD2
v_gene: TRBV5-4
abundance: -
CDR3nt: TGTGCCAGCAGCCCGGGACTAGCGGCCTCCTACGAGCAGTACTTC
CDR3aa: CASSPGLAASYEQYF

j_gene: TRBJ1-1
d_gene: TRBD1
v_gene: TRBV6-6
abundance: few
CDR3nt: TGTGCCAGCAGTTCTTTAAGACAGGGGACGAACACTGAAGCTTTCTTT
CDR3aa: CASSSLRQGTNTEAFF

j_gene: TRBJ2-1
d_gene: TRBD2
v_gene: TRBV7-6
abundance: -
CDR3nt: TGTGCCAGCAGCTTAGCCAGCGGGGGGCCTAACAATGAGCAGTTCTTC
CDR3aa: CASSLASGGPNNEQFF

j_gene: TRBJ1-1
d_gene: -
v_gene: TRBV7-6
abundance: -
CDR3nt: TGTGCCAGCAGCTTAGGGTTAGAGAACACTGAAGCTTTCTTT
CDR3aa: CASSLGLENTEAFF

j_gene: TRBJ2-1
d_gene: TRBD2
v_gene: TRBV6-1
abundance: few
CDR3nt: TGTGCCAGCAGTGAAGTAGCGGGGGGATCTTACAATGAGCAGTTCTTC
CDR3aa: CASSEVAGGSYNEQFF

j_gene: TRBJ2-1
d_gene: TRBD2
v_gene: TRBV20-1
abundance: once
CDR3nt: TGCAGTGCCCGCCCGACTAGCGGGGGATATGAGCAGTTCTTC
CDR3aa: CSARPTSGGYEQFF

j_gene: TRBJ1-2
d_gene: -
v_gene: TRBV2
abundance: -
CDR3nt: TGTACCAGCAGTGAAGCGTCAAACCCCTATGGCTACACCTTC
CDR3aa: CTSSEASNPYGYTF

j_gene: TRBJ2-2
d_gene: TRBD2
v_gene: TRBV6-2/TRBV6-3
abundance: few
CDR3nt: TGTGCCAGCGCCGGGACTAGCGGGTTCACCGGGGAGCTGTTTTTT
CDR3aa: CASAGTSGFTGELFF

j_gene: TRBJ2-2
d_gene: TRBD2
v_gene: TRBV28
abundance: few
CDR3nt: TGTGCCAGCAGTTTGACTAGCGGGGCTGGGGAGCTGTTTTTT
CDR3aa: CASSLTSGAGELFF

j_gene: TRBJ2-2
d_gene: -
v_gene: TRBV5-6
abundance: few
CDR3nt: TGTGCCAGCAGCCATTTTGGCCGAGAGTACACCGGGGAGCTGTTTTTT
CDR3aa: CASSHFGREYTGELFF

j_gene: TRBJ1-3
d_gene: -
v_gene: TRBV4-3
abundance: few
CDR3nt: TGCGCCAGCAGCCAAGAAAACGACCCGGGGTCTGGAAACACCATATATTTT
CDR3aa: CASSQENDPGSGNTIYF

j_gene: TRBJ2-2
d_gene: TRBD1
v_gene: TRBV7-8
abundance: -
CDR3nt: TGTGCCAACAGCTTAGTAGGGGGCCCCGGGGAGCTGTTTTTT
CDR3aa: CANSLVGGPGELFF

j_gene: TRBJ2-6
d_gene: TRBD1
v_gene: TRBV6-1
abundance: many
CDR3nt: TGTGCCAGCAGTGAATTGGGACAGGTCAACTCTGGGGCCAACGTCCTGACTTTC
CDR3aa: CASSELGQVNSGANVLTF

j_gene: TRBJ2-1
d_gene: TRBD2
v_gene: TRBV6-2/TRBV6-3
abundance: -
CDR3nt: TGTGCCAGCAGTTACTCGATACTAGCGGGGGTGCCAGGGAATGAGCAGTTCTTC
CDR3aa: CASSYSILAGVPGNEQFF

j_gene: TRBJ1-1
d_gene: TRBD1
v_gene: TRBV6-5
abundance: -
CDR3nt: TGTGCCTCGAGGGGACAGGGTGTTTTTTCTGAAGCTTTCTTT
CDR3aa: CASRGQGVFSEAFF

j_gene: TRBJ2-3
d_gene: -
v_gene: TRBV14
abundance: few
CDR3nt: TGTGCCAGCAGCCCAGCGTGGGGCCGCACAGATACGCAGTATTTT
CDR3aa: CASSPAWGRTDTQYF

j_gene: TRBJ1-5
d_gene: -
v_gene: TRBV7-9
abundance: -
CDR3nt: TGTGCCAGCAGCTCCGACACCCATAGCAATCAGCCCCAGCATTTT
CDR3aa: CASSSDTHSNQPQHF

j_gene: TRBJ2-2
d_gene: -
v_gene: TRBV24-1
abundance: -
CDR3nt: TGTGCCACCAGTGATTCCCTTAACACCGGGGAGCTGTTTTTT
CDR3aa: CATSDSLNTGELFF

j_gene: TRBJ1-6
d_gene: -
v_gene: TRBV7-8
abundance: many
CDR3nt: TGTGCCAGCAGCTTAAGAAACCTGGACCGGGATCTATCTTCACCCCTCCACTTT
CDR3aa: CASSLRNLDRDLSSPLHF

j_gene: TRBJ1-2
d_gene: -
v_gene: TRBV5-5
abundance: -
CDR3nt: TGTGCCAGCAGTTTTCAGGGAATGGTCTATGGCTACACCTTC
CDR3aa: CASSFQGMVYGYTF

j_gene: TRBJ1-2
d_gene: -
v_gene: TRBV6-7
abundance: -
CDR3nt: TGTGCCAGCAGTTACTCGGACAGTTCGAGGGCTGGCTACACCTTC
CDR3aa: CASSYSDSSRAGYTF

j_gene: TRBJ2-2
d_gene: -
v_gene: TRBV12-5
abundance: -
CDR3nt: TGTGCTAGTGGTTTGGGGGACCCTCGGGAGCTGTTTTTT
CDR3aa: CASGLGDPRELFF

j_gene: TRBJ1-2
d_gene: -
v_gene: TRBV5-6
abundance: -
CDR3nt: TGTGCCAGCAGCTTGTACAGGACACCCAACTATGGCTACACCTTC
CDR3aa: CASSLYRTPNYGYTF

j_gene: TRBJ2-1
d_gene: TRBD1
v_gene: TRBV20-1
abundance: -
CDR3nt: TGCAGTGCTAGAGATCATCTGGGACAGGAATTTAGTGGGCAGTTCTTC
CDR3aa: CSARDHLGQEFSGQFF

j_gene: TRBJ2-1
d_gene: -
v_gene: TRBV12-3/TRBV12-4
abundance: few
CDR3nt: TGTGCCAGCAGTTGGGACCGGTATGAGCAGTTCTTC
CDR3aa: CASSWDRYEQFF

j_gene: TRBJ1-4
d_gene: TRBD1
v_gene: TRBV28
abundance: few
CDR3nt: TGTGCCAGCAGTCCCGGGACAGGTACACCATACGAAAAACTGTTTTTT
CDR3aa: CASSPGTGTPYEKLFF

j_gene: TRBJ1-1
d_gene: -
v_gene: TRBV7-6
abundance: few
CDR3nt: TGTGCCAGCAGCCGGGGCTTGACGAACACTGAAGCTTTCTTT
CDR3aa: CASSRGLTNTEAFF

j_gene: TRBJ2-1
d_gene: TRBD2
v_gene: TRBV29-1
abundance: -
CDR3nt: TGCAGCTTCGGGTGGGGGGGTAGGTACAATGAGCAGTTCTTC
CDR3aa: CSFGWGGRYNEQFF

j_gene: TRBJ1-4
d_gene: -
v_gene: TRBV2
abundance: few
CDR3nt: TGTGCCAGCAGTCTCCGGGGAAGGAGAGAAAAACTGTTTTTT
CDR3aa: CASSLRGRREKLFF